What follows is one T cell receptor beta chain and its context. This sample stems from a study of shared clonotypes between healthy human individuals. The germline V gene encodes CDR1 SGHRS and CDR2 YFSETQ. Trimming removed 3 bases at V and 3 bases at J, with 9 bases between. This CDR3 region has 13 residues. Here immunoSEQ multiplex PCR was the method, and the copy in TCRdb shows in-frame clones only, minus some. The sample carries about half a million clones, approximately 71% recorded once. The study used 98 million or so PBMCs per unsorted sample for genomic DNA. This chain links TRBV5-1 with TRBJ1-1; D call uncertain. The TCR originated in a woman aged 35 to 49 in good health. Some clones in this sample may be carry-over from other donors' samples. Sequenced input: PBMCs. CDR3 nucleotides: TGCGCCAGCAGCTCATGGACCGACACTGAAGCTTTCTTT. The encoded protein is CASSSWTDTEAFF. Full variable domain (remainder filled in from reference TRBV5-1 and TRBJ1-1): KAGVTQTPRYLIKTRGQQVTLSCSPISGHRSVSWYQQTPGQGLQFLFEYFSETQRNKGNFPGRFSGRQFSNSRSEMNVSTLELGDSALYLCASSSWTDTEAFFGQGTRLTVV.